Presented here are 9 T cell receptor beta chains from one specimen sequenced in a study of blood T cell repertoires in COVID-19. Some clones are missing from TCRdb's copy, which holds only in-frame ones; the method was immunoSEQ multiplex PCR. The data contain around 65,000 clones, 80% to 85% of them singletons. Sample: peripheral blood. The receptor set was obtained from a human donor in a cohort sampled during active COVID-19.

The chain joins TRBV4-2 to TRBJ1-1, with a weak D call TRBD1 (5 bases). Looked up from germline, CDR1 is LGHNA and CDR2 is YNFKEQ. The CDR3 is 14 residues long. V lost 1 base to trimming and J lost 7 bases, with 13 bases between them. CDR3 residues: CASSQVGGGLEAFF. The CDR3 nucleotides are TGTGCCAGCAGCCAAGTGGGGGGAGGGCTTGAAGCTTTCTTT.

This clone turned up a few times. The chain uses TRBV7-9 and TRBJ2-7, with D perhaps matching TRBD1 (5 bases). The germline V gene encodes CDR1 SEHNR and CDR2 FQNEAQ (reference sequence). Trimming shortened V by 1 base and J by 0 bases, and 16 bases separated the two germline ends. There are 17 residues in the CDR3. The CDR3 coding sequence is TGTGCCAGCAGCTTAGGAGCTCCAGGGTCGAGCTCCTACGAGCAGTACTTC. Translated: CASSLGAPGSSSYEQYF.

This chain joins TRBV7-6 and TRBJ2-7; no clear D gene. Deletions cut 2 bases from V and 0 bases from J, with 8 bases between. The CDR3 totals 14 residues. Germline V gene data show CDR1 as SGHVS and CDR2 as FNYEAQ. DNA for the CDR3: TGTGCCAGCAGCTTATTCGCCAGCTCCTACGAGCAGTACTTC. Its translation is CASSLFASSYEQYF.

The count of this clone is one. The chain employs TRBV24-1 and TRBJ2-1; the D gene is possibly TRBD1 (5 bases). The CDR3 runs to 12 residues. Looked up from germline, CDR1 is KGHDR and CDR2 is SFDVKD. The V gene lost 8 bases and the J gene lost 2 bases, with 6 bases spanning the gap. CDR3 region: CATKGTYNEQFF. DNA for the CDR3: TGTGCCACCAAGGGGACCTACAATGAGCAGTTCTTC.

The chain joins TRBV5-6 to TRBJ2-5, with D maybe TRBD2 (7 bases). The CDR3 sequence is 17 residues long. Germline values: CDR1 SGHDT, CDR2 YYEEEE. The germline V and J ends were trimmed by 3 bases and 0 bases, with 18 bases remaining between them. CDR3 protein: CASSSALGGAYQETQYF. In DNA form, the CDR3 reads TGTGCCAGCAGCTCGGCCCTTGGGGGGGCGTACCAAGAGACCCAGTACTTC.

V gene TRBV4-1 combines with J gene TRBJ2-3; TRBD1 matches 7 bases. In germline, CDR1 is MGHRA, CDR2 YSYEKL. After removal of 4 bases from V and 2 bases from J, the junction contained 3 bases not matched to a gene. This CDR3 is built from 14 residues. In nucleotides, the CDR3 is TGCGCCAGCAGCCGAGACAGGGACACAGATACGCAGTATTTT. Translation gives CASSRDRDTDTQYF.

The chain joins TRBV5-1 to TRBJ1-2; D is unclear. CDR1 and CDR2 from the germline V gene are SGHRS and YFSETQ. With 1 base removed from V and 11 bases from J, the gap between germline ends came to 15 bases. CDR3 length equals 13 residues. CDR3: CASSLTEFSRYTF. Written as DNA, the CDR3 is TGCGCCAGCAGCTTGACAGAATTCTCTCGGTACACCTTC.

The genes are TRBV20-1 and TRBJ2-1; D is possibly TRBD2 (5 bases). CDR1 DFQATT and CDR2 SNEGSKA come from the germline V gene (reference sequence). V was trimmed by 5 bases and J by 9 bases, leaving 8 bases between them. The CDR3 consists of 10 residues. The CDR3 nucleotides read TGCAGTGCTGATGGGAGTGAGCAGTTCTTC. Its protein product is CSADGSEQFF.

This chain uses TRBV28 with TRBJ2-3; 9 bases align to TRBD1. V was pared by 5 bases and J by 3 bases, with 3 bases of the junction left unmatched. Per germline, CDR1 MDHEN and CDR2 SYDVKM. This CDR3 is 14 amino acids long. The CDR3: CASSTGGMTDTQYF. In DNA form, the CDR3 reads TGTGCCAGCAGTACAGGGGGCATGACAGATACGCAGTATTTT.